These 23 T cell receptor beta chains were all obtained from the same sample, sequenced in a study of T cell repertoires in cytomegalovirus infection. The antigens these receptors bind are not known. TCRdb ran MiXCR on the reads and lists one entry per CDR3 protein. The sample gives around 750,000 distinct CDR3 sequences, approximately 32% of which show up once; about an eighth is in the top ten. The source was cultured CD8+ T cells from PBMCs, collected from culture after CMV antigen stimulation. These TCRs come from a human donor in good health (CMV status not recorded). Some clones in this sample may be carry-over from other donors' samples.

This sequence joins TRBV6-2 or TRBV6-3 and TRBJ2-3; D gene ambiguous. Trimming stripped 4 bases from V and 6 bases from J, with 8 bases between. The CDR3 totals 12 residues. Germline CDR1 reads MNHEY; CDR2 reads SVGEGT. Here the CDR3 reads CASSFGLDTQYF. CDR3 coding DNA: TGTGCCAGCAGTTTTGGCTTGGATACGCAGTATTTT.

A few counts support this clonotype. The chain uses TRBV10-3 and TRBJ2-3; no reliable D call. CDR3 length equals 14 residues. CDR1 and CDR2 from the germline V gene are ENHRY and SYGVKD. V dropped 3 bases and J dropped 4 bases, with 11 bases sitting between them. The DNA of the CDR3 is TGTGCCATCAGTGACCATGAGAGGTCAGATACGCAGTATTTT. Translating it yields CAISDHERSDTQYF.

This rearrangement joins TRBV6-4 to TRBJ1-5, with D tentatively TRBD1 (5 bases). V dropped 3 bases and J dropped 1 base, with 10 bases sitting between them. CDR1 is MRHNA, CDR2 SNTAGT, per germline. The CDR3 totals 15 residues. The CDR3 bases are TGTGCCAGCAGTGAAACATGGGACAGCAATCAGCCCCAGCATTTT. Its protein is CASSETWDSNQPQHF.

The V call is TRBV6-2 or TRBV6-3, the J call TRBJ2-7; TRBD2 matches at 8 bases. The CDR3 runs to 13 residues. With V trimmed by 8 bases and J by 3 bases, 6 bases remained unmatched. Germline assignment: CDR1 MNHEY and CDR2 SVGEGT. The CDR3 is CASRWTSYYEQYV. CDR3 sequence (DNA): TGTGCCAGCCGTTGGACTAGCTACTACGAGCAGTACGTC.

There are a few counts of this clonotype. The V gene is TRBV6-5, the J gene TRBJ2-5; 9 positions match TRBD1. The CDR3 is 15 residues long. Germline V gene data show CDR1 as MNHEY and CDR2 as SVGAGI. Losses at the gene ends were 3 bases for V and 5 bases for J; bases not matched to a gene: 7. In DNA, the CDR3 is TGTGCCAGCAGTTATAGGGACAGGGCATGGGAGACCCAGTACTTC. Translation gives CASSYRDRAWETQYF.

This clonotype was counted only a few times. The gene calls are TRBV6-2 or TRBV6-3 and TRBJ2-1; D is possibly TRBD1 or TRBD2 (7 bases each). The V and J ends lost 4 bases and 5 bases respectively, with 18 bases between them. This CDR3 is built from 16 residues. The germline CDR1 and CDR2 sequences are MNHEY and SVGEGT. The CDR3 loop reads CASSSPDREGNNEQFF. The CDR3 nucleotides are TGTGCCAGCAGTTCCCCCGACAGGGAGGGGAACAATGAGCAGTTCTTC.

This clonotype was seen only a few times. The genes are TRBV28 and TRBJ2-1, with D unclear. The CDR3 length is 12 residues. Deletions cut 2 bases from V and 10 bases from J, with 9 bases between. Germline CDR1 reads MDHEN; CDR2 reads SYDVKM. Written as DNA, the CDR3 is TGTGCCAGCAGTTTAACCATAAGGGAGCAGTTCTTC. Amino acid sequence: CASSLTIREQFF.

A word on this clonotype: At one end, the junction sequence differs from germline, possibly due to a read error. The J gene is TRBJ2-1, the V gene TRBV27, with 10 bases lining up with TRBD2. CDR3 size: 15 residues. Germline lookup yields CDR1 MNHEY and CDR2 SMNVEV (reference sequence). CDR3 nucleotide sequence: TGTGCCAGCAGTTCTGCTAGCGGGGGATGGAATGAGCAGCTCTTC. Encoded protein: CASSSASGGWNEQLF.

This clonotype was detected a few times. This rearrangement joins TRBV4-1 to TRBJ1-3; 9 bases line up with TRBD1. This CDR3 contains 16 residues. After removal of 4 bases from V and 0 bases from J, the junction contained 4 bases not matched to a gene. Germline CDR1 is MGHRA and CDR2 is YSYEKL. DNA for the CDR3: TGCGCCAGCAGCCTCCCGGGACAGGGCTCTGGAAACACCATATATTTT. Its protein is CASSLPGQGSGNTIYF.

This clonotype has more than one count but fewer than ten. The CDR3 region has the DNA TGTGCCAGCAGTTACTCTTCCCTGGCCACAGATACGCAGTATTTT. This codes for CASSYSSLATDTQYF. The V gene is TRBV6-5, the J gene TRBJ2-3; D is undetermined. CDR1 is MNHEY, CDR2 SVGAGI, per germline. Trimming cost V 0 bases and J 2 bases, with 9 bases left between them. The CDR3 has 15 residues.

This clonotype was counted a few times. The gene calls are TRBV12-3 or TRBV12-4 and TRBJ1-2; tentative D call: TRBD1 (5 bases). This CDR3 spans 13 amino acids. Deletions cut 6 bases from V and 4 bases from J, with 12 bases between. This chain's CDR3 is CASRQQGPYGYTF. The CDR3, as DNA: TGTGCCAGCAGGCAGCAGGGTCCCTATGGCTACACCTTC.

This clonotype was detected a few times. The chain is built from TRBV6-5 and TRBJ1-1; D gene unclear. V gave up 6 bases and J gave up 5 bases, with 19 bases separating them. Germline lookup yields CDR1 MNHEY and CDR2 SVGAGI. The CDR3 consists of 15 residues. The chain's CDR3 is CASSNRRHLLTEAFF. The CDR3 region has the DNA TGTGCCAGCAGCAATAGGAGGCATTTACTTACTGAAGCTTTCTTT.

V is TRBV3-1 and J is TRBJ2-1, with D hard to call. Trimming removed 0 bases from V and 8 bases from J, with 11 bases in between. From germline, CDR1 is LGHDT and CDR2 YNNKEL (reference sequence). The CDR3 extends over 14 amino acids. The CDR3 bases are TGTGCCAGCAGCCAAGATTCTTGGCAAGATGAGCAGTTCTTC. Translated: CASSQDSWQDEQFF.

The V and J genes are TRBV7-2 and TRBJ1-1, with D possibly TRBD1 on 5 matching bases. This CDR3 region has 15 residues. The germline V gene has CDR1 SGHTA and CDR2 FQGNSA. Trimming removed 2 bases from V and 4 bases from J, with 14 bases in between. CDR3 DNA sequence: TGTGCCAGCAGCTTATATGGGGGGGGAGGCACTGAAGCTTTCTTT. Protein sequence: CASSLYGGGGTEAFF.

V usage is TRBV27 and J usage is TRBJ2-2; TRBD2 aligns across 10 bases. The CDR3 contains 17 residues. Germline V lookup: CDR1 MNHEY, CDR2 SMNVEV (reference sequence). The V and J ends lost 5 bases and 4 bases, in that order; junction bases with no gene match: 10. The CDR3 sequence is CASSPTQLAGFTGELFF. The CDR3 DNA sequence: TGTGCCAGCAGTCCAACACAACTAGCGGGGTTCACCGGGGAGCTGTTTTTT.

This clonotype was seen a handful of times. The chain links TRBV4-1 to TRBJ2-1; 7 nucleotides agree with TRBD2. The CDR3 has 16 amino acids. The trim removed 0 bases at V and 6 bases at J, leaving 8 bases unmatched. Per the germline V gene, CDR1 is MGHRA and CDR2 is YSYEKL. The CDR3 sequence is CASSQESGLGPNEQFF. The CDR3 DNA follows: TGCGCCAGCAGCCAAGAATCAGGACTAGGACCCAATGAGCAGTTCTTC.

The rearrangement joins TRBV7-4 to TRBJ1-3, with TRBD1 matching 9 bases. The CDR3 covers 14 residues. J was trimmed by 8 bases and V by 4 bases; bases with no gene match: 6. CDR1 and CDR2 (germline): SGHVT, SQSDAQ. The CDR3 loop is CASSSPGQGHTIYF. As DNA, the CDR3 is TGTGCCAGCAGCTCCCCGGGACAGGGACACACCATATATTTT.

This clonotype was counted ten times or more. This chain connects TRBV7-6 to TRBJ1-1, with 7 bases that match TRBD1. The CDR3 is 15 residues long. The germline V gene encodes CDR1 SGHVS and CDR2 FNYEAQ. The J segment lost 1 base and the V segment lost 5 bases, leaving 7 bases of the junction unmatched. In nucleotides, the CDR3 is TGTGCCAGCAGCGCCTCCAGGGGGGGGAACACTGAAGCTTTCTTT. This translates into CASSASRGGNTEAFF.

The J gene is TRBJ1-2, the V gene TRBV5-4; D unclear. The CDR3 spans 13 residues. CDR1 is SGHNT and CDR2 is YYREEE in the germline V gene (reference sequence). V was trimmed by 4 bases and J by 6 bases, leaving 13 bases between them. Here the CDR3 reads CASSGFLGDGYTF. The CDR3 nucleotides read TGTGCCAGCAGCGGATTCTTGGGAGATGGCTACACCTTC.

This clonotype showed up just a few times. The rearrangement links TRBV11-2 to TRBJ2-5, with 8 nucleotides matching TRBD2. The CDR3 is 14 amino acids. J was trimmed by 5 bases and V by 6 bases; bases with no gene match: 8. Germline V gives CDR1 SGHAT, CDR2 FQNNGV. CDR3 DNA sequence: TGTGCCAGCAGGTCTATGTCGGGGGGGGAGACCCAGTACTTC. Protein: CASRSMSGGETQYF.

This chain uses TRBV6-2 or TRBV6-3 with TRBJ2-7; D is perhaps TRBD1 (6 bases). V was clipped by 2 bases and J by 2 bases, with 10 bases between them. The CDR3 is 14 amino acids. CDR1 is MNHEY, CDR2 SVGEGT, per germline. CDR3 sequence reads: CASSYAGAAYEQYV. The DNA of the CDR3 is TGTGCCAGCAGTTACGCAGGGGCGGCCTACGAGCAGTACGTC.

The chain links TRBV19 to TRBJ1-1; 9 bases line up with TRBD1. Looked up from germline, CDR1 is LNHDA and CDR2 is SQIVND (reference sequence). The CDR3 length is 16 residues. Trimming took 5 bases from V and 7 from J; bases not matched to a gene: 14. CDR3 sequence reads: CASSFRDREPFFEAFF. The CDR3 DNA follows: TGTGCCAGTAGTTTCCGGGACAGGGAGCCATTTTTTGAAGCTTTCTTT.

This clonotype appeared many times. This sequence joins TRBV7-2 and TRBJ2-5, with 11 bases lining up with TRBD1. With V trimmed by 5 bases and J by 1 base, 9 bases remained unmatched. This CDR3 region has 17 residues. CDR1 and CDR2 from the germline V gene are SGHTA and FQGNSA. The CDR3 protein is CASSQQGQGAIQETQYF. Written as DNA, the CDR3 is TGTGCCAGCAGCCAACAAGGACAGGGGGCTATCCAAGAGACCCAGTACTTC.